In its sample, the clone carrying this TCR beta chain was seen a few times. Its antigen is unidentified. These data come from a study of T-cell reconstitution after alpha-beta-depleted transplantation in children. Study-level results: Most T-cell counts and diversity one year after the transplant came from T cells that were newly produced. Where some patients showed high TCRbeta diversity at day 60, it came from recipient T cells and thymic progenitors that had survived.

Between the trimmed V and J ends, which lost 3 bases and 4 bases, there was a span of 14 bases. Germline CDR1 and CDR2: SGHTA and FQGTGA. The CDR3 runs to 15 residues. For TCRbeta, the library was prepared with unique molecular identifiers. TCRdb processed the PCR reads anew with MiXCR; each CDR3 protein has one entry. The table records 500,000 to 750,000 distinct CDR3 sequences, more than 20% of them present only once. The receptor comes from a boy younger than two with Wiskott-Aldrich syndrome, due to receive a stem cell transplant. The chain has TRBV7-3 and TRBJ2-3; possible D gene TRBD2, 7 bases. The specimen comprised PBMCs, sampled before TCRalphabeta/CD19-depleted stem cell transplant. In DNA form, the CDR3 reads TGTGCCAGCAGCTTCCAAGGGGGGGCGGCAGATACGCAGTATTTT. It encodes CASSFQGGAADTQYF.